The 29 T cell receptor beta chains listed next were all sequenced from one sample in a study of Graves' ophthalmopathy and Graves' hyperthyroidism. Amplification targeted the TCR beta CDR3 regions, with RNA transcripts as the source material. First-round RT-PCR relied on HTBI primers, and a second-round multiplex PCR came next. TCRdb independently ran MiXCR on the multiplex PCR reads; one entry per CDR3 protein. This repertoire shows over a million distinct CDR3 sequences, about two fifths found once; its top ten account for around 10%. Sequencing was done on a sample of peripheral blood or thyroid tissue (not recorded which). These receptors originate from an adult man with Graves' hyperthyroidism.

The CDR3, as DNA: TGTGCCAGCCTGCTGTCGGGAAACACCATATATTTT. The encoded protein is CASLLSGNTIYF. The J gene is TRBJ1-3, the V gene TRBV7-9; no reliable D call. This CDR3 spans 12 amino acids. Trimming pared 8 bases from V and 4 bases from J, leaving 9 bases between. Germline lookup yields CDR1 SEHNR and CDR2 FQNEAQ (reference sequence).

CDR3: CALSKESSLSYEQYF. The DNA of the CDR3 is TGTGCCTTGTCCAAAGAAAGCTCCTTGTCCTACGAGCAGTACTTC. The V and J genes are TRBV14 and TRBJ2-7, with no clear D. The V gene's germline CDR1 is SGHDN and CDR2 FVKESK. Trimming took off 11 bases at V and 1 base at J, with 21 bases between the two ends. CDR3 length equals 15 residues.

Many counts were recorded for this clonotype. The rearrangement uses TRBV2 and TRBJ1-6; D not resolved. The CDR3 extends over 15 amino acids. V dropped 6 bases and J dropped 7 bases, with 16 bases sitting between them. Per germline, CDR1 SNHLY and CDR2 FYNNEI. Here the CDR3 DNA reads TGTGCCAGCAGCCAACACCTTACGTCGAATTCACCCCTCCACTTT. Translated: CASSQHLTSNSPLHF.

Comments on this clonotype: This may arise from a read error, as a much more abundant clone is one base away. CDR3 nucleotide sequence: TGTGCCAGCAGCTTATGGGACACTCCTAAGGGGACCCAGTACTTC. Protein product: CASSLWDTPKGTQYF. The genes are TRBV7-2 and TRBJ2-5, with a possible D match to TRBD1 (6 bases). Between the trimmed V and J ends, which lost 2 bases and 7 bases, there was a span of 17 bases. The CDR3 contains 15 residues. Germline assignment: CDR1 SGHTA and CDR2 FQGNSA.

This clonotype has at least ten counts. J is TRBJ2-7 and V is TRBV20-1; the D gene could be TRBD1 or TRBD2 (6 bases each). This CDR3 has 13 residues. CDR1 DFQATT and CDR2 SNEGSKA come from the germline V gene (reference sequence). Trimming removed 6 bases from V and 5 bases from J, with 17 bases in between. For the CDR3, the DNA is TGCAGTGCCCCAATAGGGGGGTCCCACGAGCAGTACTTC. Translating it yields CSAPIGGSHEQYF.

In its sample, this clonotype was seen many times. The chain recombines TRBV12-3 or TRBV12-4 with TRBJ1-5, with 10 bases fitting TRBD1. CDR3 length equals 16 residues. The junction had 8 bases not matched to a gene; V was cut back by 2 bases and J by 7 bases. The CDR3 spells CASSLWGQGKGQPQHF. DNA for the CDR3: TGTGCCAGCAGTTTATGGGGACAGGGGAAGGGACAGCCCCAGCATTTT.

CDR3 sequence (DNA): TGTGCCAGCAGCCACAGGGGCGGTTTCCCCGGGGAGCTGTTTTTT. This encodes CASSHRGGFPGELFF. The V and J genes are TRBV28 and TRBJ2-2; 7 bases line up with TRBD1. The CDR3 loop spans 15 amino acids. Unmatched junction bases numbered 10, after V lost 6 bases and J lost 6 bases. In germline, CDR1 is MDHEN, CDR2 SYDVKM.

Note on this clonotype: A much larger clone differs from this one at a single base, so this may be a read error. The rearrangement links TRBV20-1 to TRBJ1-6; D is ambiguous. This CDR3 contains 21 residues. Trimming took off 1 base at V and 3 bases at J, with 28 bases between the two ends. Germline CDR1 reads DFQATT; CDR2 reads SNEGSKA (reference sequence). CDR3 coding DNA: TGCAGTGCTAGAGTTGCTCTCCGGACCGATACAACTGAGAGCTATAATTCACCCCTCCACTTT. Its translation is CSARVALRTDTTESYNSPLHF.

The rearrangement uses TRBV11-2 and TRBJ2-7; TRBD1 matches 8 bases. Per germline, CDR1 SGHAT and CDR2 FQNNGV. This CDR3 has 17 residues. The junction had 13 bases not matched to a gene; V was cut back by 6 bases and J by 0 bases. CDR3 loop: CASRGTGNAWGSYEQYF. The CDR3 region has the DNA TGTGCCAGCAGAGGGACAGGCAATGCCTGGGGCTCCTACGAGCAGTACTTC.

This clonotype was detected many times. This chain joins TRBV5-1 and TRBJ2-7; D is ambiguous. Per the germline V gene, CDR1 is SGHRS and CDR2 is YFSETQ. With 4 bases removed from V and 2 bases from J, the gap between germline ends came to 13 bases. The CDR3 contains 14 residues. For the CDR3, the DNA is TGCGCCAGCAGCCTCAGTGTTCCTCCCTACGAGCAGTACTTC. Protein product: CASSLSVPPYEQYF.

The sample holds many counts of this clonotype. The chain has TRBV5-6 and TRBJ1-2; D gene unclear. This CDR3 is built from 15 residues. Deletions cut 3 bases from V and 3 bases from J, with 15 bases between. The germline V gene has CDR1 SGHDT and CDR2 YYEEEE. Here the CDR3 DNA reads TGTGCCAGCAGCTGGGCCCCCCGTGTGGACTATGGCTACACCTTC. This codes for CASSWAPRVDYGYTF.

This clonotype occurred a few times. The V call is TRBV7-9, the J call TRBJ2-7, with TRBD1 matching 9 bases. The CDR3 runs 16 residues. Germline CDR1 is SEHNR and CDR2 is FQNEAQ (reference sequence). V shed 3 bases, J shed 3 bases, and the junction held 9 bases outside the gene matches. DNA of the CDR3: TGTGCCAGCAGCTTCTCCGGGACAGGGATTAACTACGAGCAGTACTTC. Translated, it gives CASSFSGTGINYEQYF. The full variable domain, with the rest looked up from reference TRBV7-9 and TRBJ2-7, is DTGVSQNPRHKITKRGQNVTFRCDPISEHNRLYWYRQTLGQGPEFLTYFQNEAQLEKSRLLSDRFSAERPKGSFSTLEIQRTEQGDSAMYLCASSFSGTGINYEQYFGPGTRLTVT.

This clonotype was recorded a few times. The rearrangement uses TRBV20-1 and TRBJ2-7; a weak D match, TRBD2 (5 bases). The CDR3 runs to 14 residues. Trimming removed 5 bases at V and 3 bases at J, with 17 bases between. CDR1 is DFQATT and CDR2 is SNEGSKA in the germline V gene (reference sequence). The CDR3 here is CSAGGASYRYEQYF. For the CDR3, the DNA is TGCAGTGCTGGCGGCGCTAGCTACCGCTACGAGCAGTACTTC.

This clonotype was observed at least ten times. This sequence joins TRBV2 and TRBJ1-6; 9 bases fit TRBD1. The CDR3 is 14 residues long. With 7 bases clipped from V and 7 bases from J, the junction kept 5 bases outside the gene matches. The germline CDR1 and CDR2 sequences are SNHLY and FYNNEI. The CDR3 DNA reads TGTGCCAGCACCGGGACAGGGATCAATTCACCCCTCCACTTT. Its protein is CASTGTGINSPLHF.

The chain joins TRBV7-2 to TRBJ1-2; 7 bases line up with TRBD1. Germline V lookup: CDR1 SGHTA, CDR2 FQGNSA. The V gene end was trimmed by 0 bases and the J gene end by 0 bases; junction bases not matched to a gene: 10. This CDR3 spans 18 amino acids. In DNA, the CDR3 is TGTGCCAGCAGCTTAGCGACGAGCCGAGGGGGCCCTAACTATGGCTACACCTTC. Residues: CASSLATSRGGPNYGYTF.

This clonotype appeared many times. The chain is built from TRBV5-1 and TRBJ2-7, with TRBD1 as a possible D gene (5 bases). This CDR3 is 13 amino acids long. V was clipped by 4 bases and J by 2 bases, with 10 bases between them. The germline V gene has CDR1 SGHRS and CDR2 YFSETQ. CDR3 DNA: TGCGCCAGCAGCCCGACAGCCACCTACGAGCAGTACTTC. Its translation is CASSPTATYEQYF.

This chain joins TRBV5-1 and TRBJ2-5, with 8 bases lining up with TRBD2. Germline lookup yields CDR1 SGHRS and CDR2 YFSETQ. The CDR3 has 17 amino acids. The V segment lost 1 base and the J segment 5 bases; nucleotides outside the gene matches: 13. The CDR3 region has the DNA TGCGCCAGCAGCTTGAGGTCACTAGCGGCCCCGTCGGAGACCCAGTACTTC. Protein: CASSLRSLAAPSETQYF.

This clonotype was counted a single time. DNA of the CDR3: TGTGCCAGCAGCGGACTAGCGGGTCACTACGAGCAGTACTTC. It yields the protein CASSGLAGHYEQYF. The chain employs TRBV7-9 and TRBJ2-7; 11 positions agree with TRBD2. J gave up 3 bases and V 5 bases, and 3 bases lay outside the gene matches. The germline gives CDR1 SEHNR, CDR2 FQNEAQ (reference sequence). CDR3 length: 14 amino acids.

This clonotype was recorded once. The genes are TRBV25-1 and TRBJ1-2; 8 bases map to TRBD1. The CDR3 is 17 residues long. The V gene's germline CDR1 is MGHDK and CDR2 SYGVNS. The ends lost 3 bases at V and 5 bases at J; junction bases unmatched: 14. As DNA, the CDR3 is TGTGCCAGCAGTGATTCGTTCTCCGGGACAGGCCTATATGGCTACACCTTC. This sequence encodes CASSDSFSGTGLYGYTF.

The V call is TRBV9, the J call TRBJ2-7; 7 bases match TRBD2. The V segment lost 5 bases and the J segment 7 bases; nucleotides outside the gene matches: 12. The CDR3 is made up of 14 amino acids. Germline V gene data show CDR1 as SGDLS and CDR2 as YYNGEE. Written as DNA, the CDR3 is TGTGCCAGCAGTGGTTACGATCCCGGGGGGGAGCAGTACTTC. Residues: CASSGYDPGGEQYF.

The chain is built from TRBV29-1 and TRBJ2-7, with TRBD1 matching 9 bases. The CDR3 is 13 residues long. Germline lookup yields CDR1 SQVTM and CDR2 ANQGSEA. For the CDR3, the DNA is TGCAGTGCACCCGGACAGGGGAGGTACGAGCAGTACTTC. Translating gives CSAPGQGRYEQYF.

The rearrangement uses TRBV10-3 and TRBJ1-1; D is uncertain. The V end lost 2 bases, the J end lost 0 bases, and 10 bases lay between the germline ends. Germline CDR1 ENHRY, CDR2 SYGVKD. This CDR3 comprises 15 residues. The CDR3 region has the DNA TGTGCCATCAGTGAGGGTATGAGAATGAACACTGAAGCTTTCTTT. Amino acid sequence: CAISEGMRMNTEAFF.

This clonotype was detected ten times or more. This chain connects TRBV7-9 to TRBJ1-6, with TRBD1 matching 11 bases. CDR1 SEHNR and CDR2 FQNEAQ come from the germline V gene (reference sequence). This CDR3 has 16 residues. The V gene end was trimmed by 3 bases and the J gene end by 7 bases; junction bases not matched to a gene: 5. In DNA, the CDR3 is TGTGCCAGCAGCTTCAGGACAGGGGGCGCGAATTCACCCCTCCACTTT. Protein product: CASSFRTGGANSPLHF. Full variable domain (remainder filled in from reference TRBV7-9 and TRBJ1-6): DTGVSQNPRHKITKRGQNVTFRCDPISEHNRLYWYRQTLGQGPEFLTYFQNEAQLEKSRLLSDRFSAERPKGSFSTLEIQRTEQGDSAMYLCASSFRTGGANSPLHFGNGTRLTVT.

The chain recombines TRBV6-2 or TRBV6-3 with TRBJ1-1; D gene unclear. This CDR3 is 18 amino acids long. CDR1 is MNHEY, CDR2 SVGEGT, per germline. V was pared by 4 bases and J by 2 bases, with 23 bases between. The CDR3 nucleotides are TGTGCCAGCAGTTCGCCCCCATCATCCTATCTGGGAAACACTGAAGCTTTCTTT. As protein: CASSSPPSSYLGNTEAFF.

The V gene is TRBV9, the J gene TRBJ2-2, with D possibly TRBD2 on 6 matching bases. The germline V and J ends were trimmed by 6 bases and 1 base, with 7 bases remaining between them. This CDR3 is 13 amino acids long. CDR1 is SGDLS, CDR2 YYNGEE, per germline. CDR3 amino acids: CASTGENTGELFF. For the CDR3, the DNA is TGTGCCAGCACGGGAGAGAACACCGGGGAGCTGTTTTTT.

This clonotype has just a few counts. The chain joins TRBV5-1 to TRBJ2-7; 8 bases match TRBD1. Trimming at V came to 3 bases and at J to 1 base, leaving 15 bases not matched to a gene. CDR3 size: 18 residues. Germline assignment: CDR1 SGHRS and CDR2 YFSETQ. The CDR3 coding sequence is TGCGCCAGCAGCTCGTCCGGGGCCAGGGGGCAAGGTTCCTACGAGCAGTACTTC. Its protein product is CASSSSGARGQGSYEQYF.

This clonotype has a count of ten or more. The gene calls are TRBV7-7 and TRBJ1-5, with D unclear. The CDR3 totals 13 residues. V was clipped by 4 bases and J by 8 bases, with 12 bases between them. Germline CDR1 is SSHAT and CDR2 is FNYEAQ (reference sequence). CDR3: CASSSSPGKPQHF. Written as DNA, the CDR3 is TGTGCCAGCAGCTCTAGCCCTGGTAAGCCCCAGCATTTT.

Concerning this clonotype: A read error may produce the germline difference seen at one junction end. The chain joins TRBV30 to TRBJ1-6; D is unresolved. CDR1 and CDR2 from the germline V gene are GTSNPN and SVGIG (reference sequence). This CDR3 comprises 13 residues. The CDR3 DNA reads TGTGCCTGGAGTAGCACAGATAATTCACTCCTCCACTTT. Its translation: CAWSSTDNSLLHF. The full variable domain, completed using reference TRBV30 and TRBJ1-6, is SQTIHQWPATLVQPVGSPLSLECTVEGTSNPNLYWYRQAAGRGLQLLFYSVGIGQISSEVPQNLSASRPQDRQFILSSKKLLLSDSGFYLCAWSSTDNSLLHFGNGTRLTVT.

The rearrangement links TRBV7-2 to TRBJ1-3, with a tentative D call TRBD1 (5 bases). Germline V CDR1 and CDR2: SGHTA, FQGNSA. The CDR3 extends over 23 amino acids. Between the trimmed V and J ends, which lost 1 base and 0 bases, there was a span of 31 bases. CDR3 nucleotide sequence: TGTGCCAGCAGCTTAGTAGTTTTCGGACAAAGAGACCACGGGGCCTTCTCTGGAAACACCATATATTTT. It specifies CASSLVVFGQRDHGAFSGNTIYF.